Listed below are T cell receptor beta chains from one sample, sequenced in a study of T-cell reconstitution after alpha-beta-depleted transplantation in children. TCRdb re-analysed the PCR reads in MiXCR, keeping a single row per CDR3 protein. This sample has about 250,000 distinct CDR3 sequences, with around 25% found just once. The source material was PBMCs, mostly from graft donor cells, sampled 360 days after TCRalphabeta/CD19-depleted stem cell transplant. The receptors here all came from a female patient aged 2-9 years who had a stem cell transplant for congenital amegakaryocytic thrombocytopenia, so the T cells may come from the graft donor. The CDR3 runs from the conserved cysteine through the conserved F or W. The D gene is left open where the match is weak. Clone size appears in some rows only: once, few, many, or a class for an expanded clone.

v_gene	j_gene	d_gene	abundance	CDR3nt	CDR3aa
TRBV7-9	TRBJ2-1	-	once	TGTGCCAGCCCCTTAGTCGGGGGTAAGTTCTTC	CASPLVGGKFF
TRBV5-1	TRBJ2-3	TRBD2	many	TGCGCCAGCAGCTTGGTGTTAGCGGGGACAGATACGCAGTATTTT	CASSLVLAGTDTQYF
TRBV7-3	TRBJ2-3	-	-	TGTGCCAGCAGCTCGACTTCCACCACAGATACGCAGTATTTT	CASSSTSTTDTQYF
TRBV5-1	TRBJ1-6	TRBD1	many	TGCGCCAGCACCTGGGACAGAAATTCACCCCTCCACTTT	CASTWDRNSPLHF
TRBV4-2	TRBJ2-7	TRBD1	-	TGTGCCAGCAGCCAAAATGCAGGGGGCTACGAGCAGTACTTC	CASSQNAGGYEQYF
TRBV20-1	TRBJ1-1	TRBD1	many	TGCAGTGCTGTGGACAGGGGTACGGGTATAGGCACTGAAGCTTTCTTT	CSAVDRGTGIGTEAFF
TRBV6-2/TRBV6-3	TRBJ2-7	TRBD2	-	TGTGCCAGCAACCGACTAGCGGGGGACAACTACGAGCAGTACTTC	CASNRLAGDNYEQYF
TRBV5-1	TRBJ2-1	-	many	TGCGCCAGCAGCGGTGGGACGCCCAGCTCCTACAATGAGCAGTTCTTC	CASSGGTPSSYNEQFF
TRBV6-5	TRBJ2-5	-	-	TGTGCCAGCAGTTACACCCGGACACACCAAGAGACCCAGTACTTC	CASSYTRTHQETQYF
TRBV12-3/TRBV12-4	TRBJ2-3	TRBD1	many	TGTGCCAGCAGTTCCCCCGGGACAGAGGACACAGATACGCAGTATTTT	CASSSPGTEDTDTQYF
TRBV3-1	TRBJ2-1	TRBD2	-	TGTGCCAGCAGCCAAGATCTAGCGGGGGGGCCTGTAAATGAGCAGTTCTTC	CASSQDLAGGPVNEQFF
TRBV6-5	TRBJ1-1	-	few	TGTGCCAGCAGTCCCTCGACAGTTGAAGCTTTCTTT	CASSPSTVEAFF
TRBV4-1	TRBJ1-2	TRBD1	many	TGCGCCAGCAGGCCCGGGACAGGGTTACCGAACTATGGCTACACCTTC	CASRPGTGLPNYGYTF
TRBV2	TRBJ2-7	-	few	TGTGCCAGCAGTGCGGACATTGCCTACTCCTACGAGCAGTACTTC	CASSADIAYSYEQYF
TRBV11-2	TRBJ1-2	TRBD1	few	TGTGCCAGCAGCTTAGACCCGCCCAAGACAGGGTACCATGGCTACACCTTC	CASSLDPPKTGYHGYTF
TRBV7-9	TRBJ2-7	TRBD1	-	TGTGCCAGCAGCTTAGACGGACAGGGGGCCCACGAGCAGTACTTC	CASSLDGQGAHEQYF
TRBV18	TRBJ1-5	-	-	TGTGCCAGCTCACCACCCTTATCCCGGCAAGGGAAGCAGCCCCAGCATTTT	CASSPPLSRQGKQPQHF
TRBV28	TRBJ2-3	-	-	TGTGCCATCAAAAGGGGGGGAACTAGCACAGATACGCAGTATTTT	CAIKRGGTSTDTQYF
TRBV29-1	TRBJ2-2	-	few	TGCAGCGGTAGGGACTCGGTGACCGGGGAGCTGTTTTTT	CSGRDSVTGELFF
TRBV24-1	TRBJ2-1	-	few	TGTGCCACCAGTGATCCACAGGGTACCGATGAGCAGTTCTTC	CATSDPQGTDEQFF
TRBV20-1	TRBJ1-4	-	-	TGCAGTGCGGGGCCCTCGGGGGGTGAAAAACTGTTTTTT	CSAGPSGGEKLFF
TRBV25-1	TRBJ2-1	TRBD2	many	TGTGCCAGCAGTGGCCCCGGGAGGGCCGGGAATGAGCAGTTCTTC	CASSGPGRAGNEQFF
TRBV20-1	TRBJ1-1	-	-	TGCAGTGCTAGAGATCCCCAGGTCAGGGTGGGTGATTTAGCTTTCTTT	CSARDPQVRVGDLAFF
TRBV7-6	TRBJ2-7	-	few	TGTGCCAGCAGCTTGCTGAGGGAAGGGGATAACGAGCAGTACTTC	CASSLLREGDNEQYF
TRBV9	TRBJ2-3	-	few	TGTGCCAGCAGCGTGGCGGTTTCTCCGGCGGATACGCAGTATTTT	CASSVAVSPADTQYF
TRBV6-5	TRBJ2-7	-	-	TGTGCCAGCAGTTTTTTCAGGGATGTTGGCGAGCAGTACTTC	CASSFFRDVGEQYF
TRBV20-1	TRBJ2-3	TRBD2	-	TGCAGTGCTAGCCCGACTAGCGGGGTAGTAGATACGCAGTATTTT	CSASPTSGVVDTQYF
TRBV12-5	TRBJ2-3	-	-	TGTGCTAGTGGTTTGGGGACGAGCACAGATACGCAGTATTTT	CASGLGTSTDTQYF
TRBV6-5	TRBJ2-7	-	-	TGTGCAACAGCTATCGCGGTTCCCTACGAGCAGTACTTC	CATAIAVPYEQYF
TRBV12-3/TRBV12-4	TRBJ2-3	TRBD2	many	TGTGCCAGCAGCCGGGGGAGGGATGACACAGATACGCAGTATTTT	CASSRGRDDTDTQYF
TRBV4-1	TRBJ1-4	TRBD1	few	TGCGCCAGCAGCCAACGGAGCAGGGGGGCTGAAAAACTGTTTTTT	CASSQRSRGAEKLFF
TRBV7-8	TRBJ2-7	TRBD1	-	TGTGCCAGCAGCTTAGTAGGCCGATATCGGGACAGGGCCGAAAACTACGAGCAGTACTTC	CASSLVGRYRDRAENYEQYF
TRBV5-1	TRBJ2-1	TRBD2	-	TGCGCCAGCAGCGAGGGGACTAGTGTGAATGAGCAGTTCTTC	CASSEGTSVNEQFF
TRBV30	TRBJ1-2	-	-	TGTGCCTGGGCCCTGGATCCGGGATCCTCTGGCTACACCTTC	CAWALDPGSSGYTF
TRBV20-1	TRBJ2-1	TRBD2	few	TGCAGTGCTCATACTAGCGGGGGGGCCAATGAGCAGTTCTTC	CSAHTSGGANEQFF
TRBV5-1	TRBJ1-2	-	-	TGCGCCAGCAGCTCACAGGGAAATAGCGCTAACTATGGCTACACCTTC	CASSSQGNSANYGYTF
TRBV12-3/TRBV12-4	TRBJ2-7	-	-	TGTGCCAGCAGTGAGGGGGTCACCTACGAGCAGTACTTC	CASSEGVTYEQYF
TRBV20-1	TRBJ2-5	-	few	TGCAGTGCTAGAGATTTCGGGGTCAGGGAGACCCAGTACTTC	CSARDFGVRETQYF
TRBV6-2/TRBV6-3	TRBJ2-7	TRBD1	-	TGTGCCAGCAGTTACGCCGGGACAGTGAGGTTACAGTACTTC	CASSYAGTVRLQYF
TRBV24-1	TRBJ2-3	-	many	TGTGCCACCAGTGATTTCGGGCCTACGCAGTATTTT	CATSDFGPTQYF
TRBV7-9	TRBJ2-7	TRBD2	-	TGTGCCAGCAGCTTTAGTCTAGCGGGAGGTATCTACGAGCAGTACTTC	CASSFSLAGGIYEQYF
TRBV7-9	TRBJ2-2	-	few	TGTGCCAGCAGCTCCACGCGCGGGAACACCGGGGAGCTGTTTTTT	CASSSTRGNTGELFF
TRBV5-8	TRBJ2-5	-	-	TGTGCCAGCAGCTTGGGAATCAGGGTCAAGGAGACCCAGTACTTC	CASSLGIRVKETQYF
TRBV4-2	TRBJ2-1	-	once	TGTGCCAGCAGCCAAGGGGGTCTCCGGGATGAGCAGTTCTTC	CASSQGGLRDEQFF